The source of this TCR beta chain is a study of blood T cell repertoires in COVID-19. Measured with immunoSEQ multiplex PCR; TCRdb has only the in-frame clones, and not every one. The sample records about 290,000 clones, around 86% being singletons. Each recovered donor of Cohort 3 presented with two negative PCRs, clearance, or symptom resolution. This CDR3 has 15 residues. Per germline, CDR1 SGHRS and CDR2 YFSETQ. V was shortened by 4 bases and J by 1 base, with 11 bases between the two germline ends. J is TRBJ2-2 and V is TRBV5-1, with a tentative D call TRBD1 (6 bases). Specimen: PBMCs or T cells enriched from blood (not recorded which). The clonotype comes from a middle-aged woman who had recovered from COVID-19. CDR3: CASSVQGWNTGELFF. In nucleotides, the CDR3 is TGCGCCAGCAGCGTACAGGGCTGGAACACCGGGGAGCTGTTTTTT.